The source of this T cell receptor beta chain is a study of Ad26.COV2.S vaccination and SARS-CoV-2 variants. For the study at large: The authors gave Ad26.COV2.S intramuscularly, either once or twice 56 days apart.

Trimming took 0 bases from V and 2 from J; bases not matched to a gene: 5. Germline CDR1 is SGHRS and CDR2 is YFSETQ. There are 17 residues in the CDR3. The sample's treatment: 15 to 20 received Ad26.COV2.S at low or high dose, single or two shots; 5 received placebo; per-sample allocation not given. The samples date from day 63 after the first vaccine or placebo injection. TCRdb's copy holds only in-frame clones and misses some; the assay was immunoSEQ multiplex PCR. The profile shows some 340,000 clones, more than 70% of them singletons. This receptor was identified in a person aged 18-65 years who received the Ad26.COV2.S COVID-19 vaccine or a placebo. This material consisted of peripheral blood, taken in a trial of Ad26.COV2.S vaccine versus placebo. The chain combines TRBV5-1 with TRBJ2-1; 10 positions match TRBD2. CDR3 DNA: TGCGCCAGCAGCTTGGAGCCCACTAGCGGGGCCTACAATGAGCAGTTCTTC. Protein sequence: CASSLEPTSGAYNEQFF.